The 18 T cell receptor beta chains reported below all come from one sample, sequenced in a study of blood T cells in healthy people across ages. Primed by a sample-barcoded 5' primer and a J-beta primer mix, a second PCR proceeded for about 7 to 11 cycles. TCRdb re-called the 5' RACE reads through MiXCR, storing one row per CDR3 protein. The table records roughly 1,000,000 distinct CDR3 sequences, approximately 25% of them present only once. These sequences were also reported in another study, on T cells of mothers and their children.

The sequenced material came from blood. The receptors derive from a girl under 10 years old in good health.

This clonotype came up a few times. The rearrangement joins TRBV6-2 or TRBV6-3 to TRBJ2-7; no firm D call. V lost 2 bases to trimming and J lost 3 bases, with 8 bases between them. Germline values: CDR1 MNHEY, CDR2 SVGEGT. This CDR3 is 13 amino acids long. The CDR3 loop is CASSYAARYEQYF. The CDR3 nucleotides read TGTGCCAGCAGTTACGCAGCTCGCTACGAGCAGTACTTC.

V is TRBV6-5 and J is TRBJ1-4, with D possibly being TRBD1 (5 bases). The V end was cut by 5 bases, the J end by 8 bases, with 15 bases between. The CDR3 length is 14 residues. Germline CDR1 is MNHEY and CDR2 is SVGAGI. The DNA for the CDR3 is TGTGCCAGCAGTCCGCCCGGGGCGGGAGAAAAACTGTTTTTT. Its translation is CASSPPGAGEKLFF.

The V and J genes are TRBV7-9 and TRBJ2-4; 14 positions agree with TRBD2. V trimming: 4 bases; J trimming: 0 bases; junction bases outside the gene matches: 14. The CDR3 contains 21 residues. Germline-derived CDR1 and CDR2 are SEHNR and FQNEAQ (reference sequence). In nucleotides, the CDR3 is TGTGCCAGCAGCTCTAGTGATCCCGGGACTAGCGGGGGAACAGCCAAAAACATTCAGTACTTC. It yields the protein CASSSSDPGTSGGTAKNIQYF. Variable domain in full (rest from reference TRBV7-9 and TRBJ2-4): DTGVSQNPRHKITKRGQNVTFRCDPISEHNRLYWYRQTLGQGPEFLTYFQNEAQLEKSRLLSDRFSAERPKGSFSTLEIQRTEQGDSAMYLCASSSSDPGTSGGTAKNIQYFGAGTRLSVL.

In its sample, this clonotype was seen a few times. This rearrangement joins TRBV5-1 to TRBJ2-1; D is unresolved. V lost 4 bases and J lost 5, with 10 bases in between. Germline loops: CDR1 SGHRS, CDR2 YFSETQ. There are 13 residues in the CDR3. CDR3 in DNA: TGCGCCAGCAGCGCTATTTCAGACAATGAGCAGTTCTTC. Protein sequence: CASSAISDNEQFF.

CDR3: CSARGSQGGEETQYF. DNA of the CDR3: TGCAGTGCTAGAGGTAGCCAGGGTGGGGAAGAGACCCAGTACTTC. The gene calls are TRBV20-1 and TRBJ2-5; D is possibly TRBD1 (5 bases). In germline, CDR1 is DFQATT, CDR2 SNEGSKA (reference sequence). The CDR3 runs to 15 residues. V was pared by 1 base and J by 3 bases, with 15 bases between.

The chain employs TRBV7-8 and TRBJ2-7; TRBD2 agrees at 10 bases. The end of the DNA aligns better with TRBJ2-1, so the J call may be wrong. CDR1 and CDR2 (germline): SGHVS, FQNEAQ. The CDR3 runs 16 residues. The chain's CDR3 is CASSFSASGGYNEQFF. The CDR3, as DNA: TGTGCCAGCAGCTTTTCCGCTAGCGGGGGATACAATGAGCAGTTCTTC.

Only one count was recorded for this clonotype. For the CDR3, the DNA is TGTGCCAGCAGTTCCCTCCGGGACATCAGTTTGGGGTCCTACGAGCAGTACTTC. Translation gives CASSSLRDISLGSYEQYF. This chain uses TRBV28 with TRBJ2-7; D possibly corresponds to TRBD1 (6 bases). The germline CDR1 and CDR2 sequences are MDHEN and SYDVKM. This CDR3 is 18 amino acids long. The V end lost 4 bases, the J end lost 1 base, and 23 bases lay between the germline ends.

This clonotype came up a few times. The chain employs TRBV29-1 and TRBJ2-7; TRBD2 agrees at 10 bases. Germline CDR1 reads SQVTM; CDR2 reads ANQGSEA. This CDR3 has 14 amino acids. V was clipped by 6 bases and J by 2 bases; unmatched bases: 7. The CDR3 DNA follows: TGCAGCGTAGATATAGCGGGAGGACCCTACGAGCAGTACTTC. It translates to CSVDIAGGPYEQYF.

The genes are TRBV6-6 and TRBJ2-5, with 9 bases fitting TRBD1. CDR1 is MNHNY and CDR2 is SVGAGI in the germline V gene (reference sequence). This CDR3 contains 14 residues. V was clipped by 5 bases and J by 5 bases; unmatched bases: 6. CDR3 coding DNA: TGTGCCAGCAGTACAGGGGGCGTAGAGGAGACCCAGTACTTC. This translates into CASSTGGVEETQYF.

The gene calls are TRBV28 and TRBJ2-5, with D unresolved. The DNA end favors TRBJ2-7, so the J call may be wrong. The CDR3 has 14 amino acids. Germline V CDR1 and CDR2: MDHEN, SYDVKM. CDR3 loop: CASSLNLKSYEQYF. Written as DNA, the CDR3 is TGTGCCAGCAGTTTAAATCTGAAGAGTTACGAGCAGTACTTC.

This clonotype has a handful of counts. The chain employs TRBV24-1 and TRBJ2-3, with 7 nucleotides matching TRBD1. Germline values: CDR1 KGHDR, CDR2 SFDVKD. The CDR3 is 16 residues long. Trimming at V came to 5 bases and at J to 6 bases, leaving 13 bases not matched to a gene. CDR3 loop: CATSGDRDSLSDTQYF. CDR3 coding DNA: TGTGCCACCAGTGGGGACCGGGACAGCTTATCGGATACGCAGTATTTT.

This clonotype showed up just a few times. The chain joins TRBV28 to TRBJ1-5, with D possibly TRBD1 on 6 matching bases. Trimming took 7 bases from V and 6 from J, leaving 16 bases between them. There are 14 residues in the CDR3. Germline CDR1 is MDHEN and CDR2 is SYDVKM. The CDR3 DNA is TGTGCCAGCATCGACAGGTCGTTCGGTCAGCCCCAGCATTTT. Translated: CASIDRSFGQPQHF.

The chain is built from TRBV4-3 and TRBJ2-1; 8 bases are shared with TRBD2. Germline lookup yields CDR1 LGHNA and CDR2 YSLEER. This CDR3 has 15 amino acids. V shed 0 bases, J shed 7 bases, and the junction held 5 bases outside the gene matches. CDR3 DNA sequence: TGCGCCAGCAGCCAAGATTGGGGACTAGGGAATGAGCAGTTCTTC. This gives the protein CASSQDWGLGNEQFF.

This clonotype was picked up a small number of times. The CDR3 DNA reads as TGTGCCAGCAGTGAGACAGGGGGCGCCTTTTTCGGGGAGCTGTTTTTT. This gives the protein CASSETGGAFFGELFF. The V gene is TRBV28, the J gene TRBJ2-2; 10 bases are shared with TRBD1. V was pared by 5 bases and J by 7 bases, with 10 bases of the junction left unmatched. This CDR3 comprises 16 residues. Germline assignment: CDR1 MDHEN and CDR2 SYDVKM.

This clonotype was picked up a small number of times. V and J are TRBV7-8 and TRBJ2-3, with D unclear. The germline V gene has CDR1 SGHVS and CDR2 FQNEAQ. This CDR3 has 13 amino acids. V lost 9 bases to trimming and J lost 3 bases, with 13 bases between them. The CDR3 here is CASTPSITDTQYF. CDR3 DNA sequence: TGTGCCAGTACCCCCAGTATAACAGATACGCAGTATTTT.

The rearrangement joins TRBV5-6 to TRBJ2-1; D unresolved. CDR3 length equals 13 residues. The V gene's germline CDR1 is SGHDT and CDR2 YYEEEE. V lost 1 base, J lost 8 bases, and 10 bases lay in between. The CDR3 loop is CASSLFMGYEQFF. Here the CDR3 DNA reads TGTGCCAGCAGCTTGTTTATGGGATATGAGCAGTTCTTC. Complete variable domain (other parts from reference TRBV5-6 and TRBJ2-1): DAGVTQSPTHLIKTRGQQVTLRCSPKSGHDTVSWYQQALGQGPQFIFQYYEEEERQRGNFPDRFSGHQFPNYSSELNVNALLLGDSALYLCASSLFMGYEQFFGPGTRLTVL.

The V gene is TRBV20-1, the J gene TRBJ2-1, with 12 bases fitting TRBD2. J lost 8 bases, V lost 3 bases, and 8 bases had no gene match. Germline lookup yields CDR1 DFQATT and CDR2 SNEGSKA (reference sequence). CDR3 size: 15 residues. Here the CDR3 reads CSASFGLAGQDEQFF. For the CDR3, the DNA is TGCAGTGCTAGTTTCGGACTAGCGGGGCAGGATGAGCAGTTCTTC.

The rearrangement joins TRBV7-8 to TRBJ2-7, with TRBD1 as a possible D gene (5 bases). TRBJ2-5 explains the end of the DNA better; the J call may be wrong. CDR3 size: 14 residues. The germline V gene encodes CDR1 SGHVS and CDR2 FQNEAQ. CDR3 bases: TGTGCCAGCAGCTTTTTCAGGGAAGGAGAGACCCAGTACTTC. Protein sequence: CASSFFREGETQYF.